The TCR beta chain under discussion was sequenced for a study of patients and donors after allogeneic stem cell transplantation. The germline CDR1 and CDR2 sequences are SGHRS and YFSETQ. Trimming removed 1 base from V and 5 bases from J; junction bases left unmatched: 6. The CDR3 covers 15 residues. A single record per CDR3 protein comes from TCRdb applying MiXCR to the RT-PCR reads. This repertoire shows 150,000 to 250,000 distinct CDR3 sequences, approximately 41% found once; its top ten account for 33%. The source material was blood, either unsorted or a sorted T cell fraction (not recorded which). The clonotype originates from a human donor who was either an allogeneic HSCT recipient or a stem cell or donor lymphocyte infusion donor (not recorded which). It is not recorded whose cells these are; they may come from a transplant donor. The genes are TRBV5-1 and TRBJ2-7; 10 bases map to TRBD2. The CDR3 loop is CASSLRAGGPHEQYF. DNA for the CDR3: TGCGCCAGCAGCTTGAGAGCGGGAGGGCCCCACGAGCAGTACTTC.